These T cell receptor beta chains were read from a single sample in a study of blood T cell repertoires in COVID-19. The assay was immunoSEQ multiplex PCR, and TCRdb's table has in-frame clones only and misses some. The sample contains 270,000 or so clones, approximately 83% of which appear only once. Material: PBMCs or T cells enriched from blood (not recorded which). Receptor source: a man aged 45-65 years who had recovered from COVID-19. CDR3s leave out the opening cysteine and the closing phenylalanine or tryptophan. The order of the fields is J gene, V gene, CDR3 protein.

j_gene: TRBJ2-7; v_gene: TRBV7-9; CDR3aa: ASSRSGFSGHEQY
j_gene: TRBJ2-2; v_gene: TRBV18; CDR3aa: ANSPSPAGELF
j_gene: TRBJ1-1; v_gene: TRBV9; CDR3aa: ASSPRGEMNTEAF
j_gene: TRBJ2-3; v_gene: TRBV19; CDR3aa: ASSKLAGGDTQY
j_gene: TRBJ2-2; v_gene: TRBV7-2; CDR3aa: ASSGGLGTGELF
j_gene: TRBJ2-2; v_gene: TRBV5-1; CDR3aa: ASSRRTSNVNTGELF
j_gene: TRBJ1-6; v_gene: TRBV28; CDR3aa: ASRRTGVDSPLH
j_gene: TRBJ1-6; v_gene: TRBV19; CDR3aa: ASSIGQGTYSPLH
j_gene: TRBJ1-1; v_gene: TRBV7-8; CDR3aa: ASSPVSVSVNTEAF
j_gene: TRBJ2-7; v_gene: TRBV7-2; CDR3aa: ASSFLAKAYEQY
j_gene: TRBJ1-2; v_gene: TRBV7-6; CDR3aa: ASSPGGLSGYT
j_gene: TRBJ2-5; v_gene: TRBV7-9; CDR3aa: ASSSWTSRIETQY
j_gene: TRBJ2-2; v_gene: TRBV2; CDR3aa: ASSGRSGYTGELF
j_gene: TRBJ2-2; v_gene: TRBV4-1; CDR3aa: ASSQPGQGTGELF
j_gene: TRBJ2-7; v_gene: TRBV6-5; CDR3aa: AISDRGLDEQY
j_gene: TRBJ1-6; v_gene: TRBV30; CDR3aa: AWSVPGGYNSPLH
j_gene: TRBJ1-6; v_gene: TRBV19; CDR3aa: ASSAGGRDYNSPLH
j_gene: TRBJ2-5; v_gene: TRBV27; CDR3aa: ASSPPGQETQY
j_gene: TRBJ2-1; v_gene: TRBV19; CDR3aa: ASSIVPMSSYNEQF
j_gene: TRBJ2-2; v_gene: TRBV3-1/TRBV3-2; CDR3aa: ASSHRQLNTGELF
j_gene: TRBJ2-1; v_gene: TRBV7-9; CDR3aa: ASSTSTASNEQF
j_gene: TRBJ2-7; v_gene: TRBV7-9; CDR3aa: ASSFQKRGGILWEQY
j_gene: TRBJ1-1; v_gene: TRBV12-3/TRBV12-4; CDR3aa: ASLSHNTEAF
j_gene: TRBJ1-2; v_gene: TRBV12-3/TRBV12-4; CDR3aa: ASSLNFGDGYT
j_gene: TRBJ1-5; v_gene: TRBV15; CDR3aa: ATSREGGATNQPQH
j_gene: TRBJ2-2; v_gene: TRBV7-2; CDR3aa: ASSYGSLNTGELF